These 25 T cell receptor beta chains were all obtained from the same sample, sequenced in a study of tumor-infiltrating lymphocytes in primary liver carcinoma. It was unsorted whole blood that yielded blood RNA, and germline DNA was also extracted. A constant-region primer served to make TCR beta cDNA from about 0.45 ug total RNA. Nested multiplex PCR, run for three rounds with slightly modified ARM-PCR, yielded TCR beta libraries. Rounds one and two of PCR, each of around 11 cycles, were primed with TRBV1-TRBV30 forward primers and a C-beta reverse primer. TCRdb itself ran the multiplex PCR reads through MiXCR, one entry per CDR3 protein. Of about 180,000 distinct CDR3 sequences listed, 50% to 75% are singletons. The specimen sequenced was peripheral blood. These receptors were collected from a man aged 35-49 years with primary liver carcinoma and hepatitis B virus infection.

The CDR3 DNA sequence: TGTGCCAGCAGGCCAACTCAGGGGGCGGACTATGGCTACACCTTC. It encodes CASRPTQGADYGYTF. The V gene is TRBV7-9, the J gene TRBJ1-2; 8 bases map to TRBD1. V shed 6 bases and J 3 bases; nucleotides not matched to a gene: 9. Germline CDR1 and CDR2: SEHNR and FQNEAQ (reference sequence). The CDR3 consists of 15 residues. The variable domain in full, completed from reference TRBV7-9 and TRBJ1-2, reads DTGVSQNPRHKITKRGQNVTFRCDPISEHNRLYWYRQTLGQGPEFLTYFQNEAQLEKSRLLSDRFSAERPKGSFSTLEIQRTEQGDSAMYLCASRPTQGADYGYTFGSGTRLTVV.

This rearrangement joins TRBV29-1 to TRBJ1-1, with no clear D. This CDR3 is 13 amino acids long. V dropped 5 bases and J dropped 2 bases, with 12 bases sitting between them. Germline V gene lookup returns CDR1 SQVTM and CDR2 ANQGSEA. This CDR3 is CSVRRHQNTEAFF. In DNA form, the CDR3 reads TGCAGCGTTCGGCGGCATCAAAACACTGAAGCTTTCTTT.

On this clonotype itself: One end of the junction varies from germline; a read error may be responsible. This chain joins TRBV11-2 and TRBJ2-6, with D perhaps matching TRBD1 (5 bases). The CDR3 has 16 residues. Germline loops: CDR1 SGHAT, CDR2 FQNNGV. The CDR3: CASSYQGRSGANFLTF. CDR3 nucleotides: TGTGCCAGCAGCTACCAGGGCCGCTCTGGGGCCAACTTCCTGACTTTC. Full variable domain (rest looked up from reference TRBV11-2 and TRBJ2-6): EAGVAQSPRYKIIEKRQSVAFWCNPISGHATLYWYQQILGQGPKLLIQFQNNGVVDDSQLPKDRFSAERLKGVDSTLKIQPAKLEDSAVYLCASSYQGRSGANFLTFGAGSRLTVL.

There are a few counts of this clonotype. At one end, the junction sequence differs from germline, possibly due to a read error. The J gene is TRBJ2-7, the V gene TRBV12-3 or TRBV12-4; the D call may be TRBD1 or TRBD2 (6 bases each). The CDR3 runs 15 residues. CDR3 in amino acids: CASNLGSGGRYEQYF. The CDR3 DNA sequence: TGTGCCAGCAATTTAGGGTCCGGGGGCCGATACGAGCAGTACTTC.

The rearrangement joins TRBV6-6 to TRBJ1-5, with D tentatively TRBD1 (6 bases). Trimming removed 5 bases at V and 0 bases at J, with 14 bases between. The CDR3 loop spans 16 amino acids. The V gene's germline CDR1 is MNHNY and CDR2 SVGAGI (reference sequence). The chain's CDR3 is CASSQAGANSNQPQHF. The CDR3 region has the DNA TGTGCCAGCAGTCAAGCAGGGGCTAATAGCAATCAGCCCCAGCATTTT.

In the case of this clonotype: At one of its ends the junction is not consistent with the germline gene, which may arise from a read error. CDR3 sequence: CASSDSWAGEKVFF. The CDR3, as DNA: TGTGCCAGCAGTGACTCCTGGGCTGGGGAAAAAGTGTTTTTT. The V and J genes are TRBV6-5 and TRBJ1-4, with no clear D. The CDR3 has 14 residues. From germline, CDR1 is MNHEY and CDR2 SVGAGI.

The V gene is TRBV15, the J gene TRBJ2-5; D not resolved. The CDR3 totals 15 residues. Trimming cost V 0 bases and J 2 bases, with 10 bases left between them. Germline CDR1 is LNHNV and CDR2 is YYDKDF (reference sequence). CDR3 nucleotide sequence: TGTGCCACCAGCAGAGATCGGCAGAGGCAAGAGACCCAGTACTTC. Amino acid sequence: CATSRDRQRQETQYF.

As to this clonotype: Compared with germline, one end of the junction differs, possibly owing to a read error. The CDR3 nucleotides read TGTTCCAGCAGTGAACAGGGGGGTCTCTACAATGAGCAGTTCTTC. It translates to CSSSEQGGLYNEQFF. The V call is TRBV6-1, the J call TRBJ2-1; 8 nucleotides line up with TRBD1. The CDR3 has 15 residues. CDR1 and CDR2 from the germline V gene are MNHNS and SASEGT.

This clonotype was counted only a few times. CDR3 protein: CSVDRTGTSEQYF. CDR3 in DNA: TGCAGCGTTGATAGGACCGGAACGTCCGAGCAGTACTTC. The chain combines TRBV29-1 with TRBJ2-7; D is unclear. CDR1 SQVTM and CDR2 ANQGSEA come from the germline V gene. This CDR3 comprises 13 residues. V lost 3 bases, J lost 6 bases, and 15 bases lay in between.

This clonotype was seen repeatedly, ten times or more. The V and J genes are TRBV11-2 and TRBJ2-7; tentatively, D is TRBD1 or TRBD2 (5 bases each). The germline gives CDR1 SGHAT, CDR2 FQNNGV. Trimming cost V 5 bases and J 3 bases, with 14 bases left between them. There are 14 residues in the CDR3. The CDR3 loop reads CASSQQAGSYEQYF. For the CDR3, the DNA is TGTGCCAGCAGCCAGCAGGCAGGGAGCTACGAGCAGTACTTC.

This clonotype was seen at least ten times. This rearrangement joins TRBV29-1 to TRBJ1-3; no reliable D call. The germline V gene encodes CDR1 SQVTM and CDR2 ANQGSEA. Trimming pared 4 bases from V and 2 bases from J, leaving 6 bases between. There are 12 residues in the CDR3. The CDR3 DNA follows: TGCAGCGTTGTTGCACCTGGAAACACCATATATTTT. This encodes CSVVAPGNTIYF.

The V call is TRBV4-1, the J call TRBJ1-5, with D tentatively TRBD1 (5 bases). The end of the DNA is better explained by TRBJ2-3, so the J call may be wrong. The CDR3 consists of 15 residues. In germline, CDR1 is MGHRA, CDR2 YSYEKL. CDR3: CASSPQGLRNQPQYF. Here the CDR3 DNA reads TGCGCCAGCAGCCCTCAGGGTTTACGCAATCAGCCCCAGTATTTT.

To note about this clonotype: This could be a read error, since a much larger clone is one nucleotide away. V is TRBV6-5 and J is TRBJ2-3; D remains ambiguous. The germline CDR1 and CDR2 sequences are MNHEY and SVGAGI. The length of the CDR3 is 15 residues. The CDR3 coding sequence is TGTGCCAGCAGTTACTTTGGCCAGCACACAGATACGCAGTGTTTT. As protein: CASSYFGQHTDTQCF.

On this clonotype itself: The germline gene is not matched at one end of the junction; a read error may be the cause. This chain uses TRBV12-3 or TRBV12-4 with TRBJ1-1; D might be TRBD1 (5 bases). The CDR3 is 13 residues long. The CDR3 spells CVSRRQGNTEAFF. CDR3 bases: TGTGTCAGCAGACGGCAGGGGAACACTGAAGCTTTCTTT.

This clonotype was seen only a few times. This chain joins TRBV6-5 and TRBJ2-5; D uncertain. In germline, CDR1 is MNHEY, CDR2 SVGAGI. V was shortened by 0 bases and J by 1 base, with 6 bases between the two germline ends. The CDR3 is made up of 14 amino acids. Here the CDR3 DNA reads TGTGCCAGCAGTTACTCGCCGCTCCAAGAGACCCAGTACTTC. It codes for CASSYSPLQETQYF.

J is TRBJ1-2 and V is TRBV11-2; D gene ambiguous. Germline CDR1 is SGHAT and CDR2 is FQNNGV. CDR3 length: 14 residues. V lost 1 base and J 2 bases, leaving 8 bases between the germline ends. This chain's CDR3 is CASSLGRQNYGYTF. CDR3 in DNA: TGTGCCAGCAGCTTAGGTCGTCAGAACTATGGCTACACCTTC.

The V gene is TRBV2, the J gene TRBJ2-3; D is perhaps TRBD2 (6 bases). The CDR3 has 14 amino acids. V lost 9 bases to trimming and J lost 5 bases, with 18 bases between them. Germline CDR1 reads SNHLY; CDR2 reads FYNNEI. CDR3 region: CASGRAGVIDTQYF. The CDR3 region has the DNA TGTGCCAGTGGACGAGCGGGCGTCATAGATACGCAGTATTTT.

This clonotype is a singleton in its sample. The junction differs from germline at one of its ends, possibly a read error. J is TRBJ1-5 and V is TRBV12-3 or TRBV12-4; D may be TRBD1 (6 bases). The CDR3 totals 16 residues. The DNA of the CDR3 is TGTGCCAGCAGTTTAGACAGGGACTGGCGTAATCAGGCCCAGCATTTT. This encodes CASSLDRDWRNQAQHF.

The V call is TRBV4-1, the J call TRBJ2-5, with 16 bases matching TRBD2. CDR3 length: 17 amino acids. With V trimmed by 3 bases and J by 6 bases, 7 bases remained unmatched. CDR1 is MGHRA, CDR2 YSYEKL, per germline. CDR3 DNA: TGCGCCAGCAGCCAGACACTGGGACTAGCGGGAGGGCAGACCCAGTACTTC. Translated, it gives CASSQTLGLAGGQTQYF.

With regard to this clonotype: A much more abundant neighbour one base away suggests this may be a read error. J is TRBJ2-4 and V is TRBV29-1; D call uncertain. The CDR3 is 13 amino acids. The V gene's germline CDR1 is SQVTM and CDR2 ANQGSEA. CDR3 region: CSGLQVAKNIQHF. CDR3 DNA: TGCAGCGGCCTGCAAGTAGCCAAAAACATTCAGCACTTC.

The J gene is TRBJ1-5, the V gene TRBV12-3 or TRBV12-4, with a tentative D call TRBD1 (5 bases). Trimming removed 3 bases at V and 6 bases at J, with 12 bases between. The CDR3 loop spans 14 amino acids. The CDR3 protein is CASSLGGVGQPQHF. The CDR3, as DNA: TGTGCCAGCAGTTTGGGGGGGGTAGGTCAGCCCCAGCATTTT.

Turning to this clonotype: This clone may be a read error of a much larger clone one base away. This chain joins TRBV29-1 and TRBJ2-2, with 9 bases lining up with TRBD2. Losses at the gene ends were 4 bases for V and 9 bases for J; bases not matched to a gene: 9. The CDR3 consists of 14 residues. Germline CDR1 reads SQVTM; CDR2 reads ANQGSEA. This CDR3 reads CSVGEREVTRELFF. The CDR3 DNA is TGCAGCGTTGGTGAGCGGGAGGTTACCCGGGAGCTGTTTTTT.

This clonotype was found once. Since the CDR3 does not end with the conserved phenylalanine or tryptophan, this likely comes from a read error. The chain joins TRBV4-1 to TRBJ2-1; tentative D call: TRBD2 (6 bases). The V and J ends lost 5 bases and 11 bases respectively, with 7 bases between them. This CDR3 comprises 10 residues. Germline V gives CDR1 MGHRA, CDR2 YSYEKL. CDR3 nucleotides: TGCGCCAGCAGCGCGGGACAGCAGTTCCTC. Its protein is CASSAGQQFL.

The chain joins TRBV6-1 to TRBJ1-1; 9 bases are shared with TRBD1. The ends lost 3 bases at V and 6 bases at J; junction bases unmatched: 11. The V gene's germline CDR1 is MNHNS and CDR2 SASEGT. This CDR3 is 16 amino acids long. The CDR3 reads CASSDASQDRGAEAFF. In nucleotides, the CDR3 is TGTGCCAGCAGTGATGCTAGTCAGGACAGGGGAGCTGAAGCTTTCTTT.

In regard to this clonotype: Just one base apart from a much larger clone, this may be a read error. The chain couples TRBV29-1 to TRBJ2-5, with D possibly matching TRBD2 (6 bases). Trimming took 3 bases from V and 5 from J, leaving 16 bases between them. Germline V gene lookup returns CDR1 SQVTM and CDR2 ANQGSEA. CDR3 length equals 14 residues. The CDR3 DNA follows: TGCAGCGTTGAGTCGGGAGCCCGCGGGGAGACCCAGTACTTC. It yields the protein CSVESGARGETQYF.